This T cell receptor beta chain originates from a study of T cell repertoires in cytomegalovirus infection (dated by TCRdb to between 2018 and 2021). Background on the whole study: Donor HLA type was relevant to the analysis, because carriage of CMV infection together with the matching HLA type was indicated by public TCR beta signatures. Results and caveats for the whole study, not just this receptor: Cumulative frequency of public TCR beta family members discriminated carriers of CMV infection plus the relevant HLA type in this cohort and an independent 352-donor cohort. The ex vivo response was dominated by HLA-C-restricted CMV-specific TCR beta clonotypes, which also provided the single most frequent clonotype in two of eight donors.

The sequencing machine was an Illumina HiSeq 1500. The public reads were reprocessed in TCRdb via fastp at Q25 and MiXCR, keeping in-frame beta chains. Rows matching on CDR3 protein sequence are summarized as one entry with the most common DNA and genes. The sample yields approximately 550,000 distinct CDR3 sequences; approximately 15% were counted once. More than 20% of the sample goes to the ten largest clones. This clonotype appeared many times. This clone's antigen is unknown. Per-nucleotide qualities are absent, and no much larger clonotype sits a single base away. Inclusive of the bounding cysteine and phenylalanine, the CDR3 is 13 residues long. The CDR3 DNA has 39 bases and is translated from base 1. V is shortened by 0 bases, J by 6 bases, and the region joining them spans 8 bases. Based on the germline V gene, the CDR1 and CDR2 sequences are MNHEY and SVGAGI.

This receptor was obtained from a human donor in good health (CMV status not recorded). Some clones in this sample may be carry-over from other donors' samples. Recombination joined TRBV6-5 with TRBJ1-1; the D gene cannot be resolved reliably. The specimen sequenced was CD8+ T cells from PBMCs. DNA sequence: TGTGCCAGCAGTTACTCGATCAACGCTGAAGCTTTCTTT. This yields the protein CASSYSINAEAFF.